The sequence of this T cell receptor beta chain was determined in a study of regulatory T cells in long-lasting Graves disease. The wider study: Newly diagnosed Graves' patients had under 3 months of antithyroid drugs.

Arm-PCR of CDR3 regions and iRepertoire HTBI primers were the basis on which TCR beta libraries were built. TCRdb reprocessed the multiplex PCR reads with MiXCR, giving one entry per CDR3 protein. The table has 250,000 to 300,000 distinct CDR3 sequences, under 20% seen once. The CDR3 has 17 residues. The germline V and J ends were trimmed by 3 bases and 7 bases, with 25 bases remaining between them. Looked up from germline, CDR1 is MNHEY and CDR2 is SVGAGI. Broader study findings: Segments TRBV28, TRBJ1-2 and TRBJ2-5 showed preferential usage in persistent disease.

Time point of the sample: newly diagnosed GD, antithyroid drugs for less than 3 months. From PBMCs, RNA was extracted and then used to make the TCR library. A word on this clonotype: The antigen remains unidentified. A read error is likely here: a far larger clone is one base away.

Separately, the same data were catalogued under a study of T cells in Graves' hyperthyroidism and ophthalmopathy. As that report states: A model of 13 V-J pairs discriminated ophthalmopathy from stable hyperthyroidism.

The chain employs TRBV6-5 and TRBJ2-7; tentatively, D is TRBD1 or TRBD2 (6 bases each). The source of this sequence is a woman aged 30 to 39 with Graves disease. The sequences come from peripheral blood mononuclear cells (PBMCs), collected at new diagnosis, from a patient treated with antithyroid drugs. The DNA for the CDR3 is TGTGCCAGCAGTTATAGTTACGGGGGCCCCTCCTACAATGAGCAGTACTTC. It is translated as CASSYSYGGPSYNEQYF.